This T cell receptor beta chain was observed in a study of shared clonotypes between healthy human individuals. In the study overall: Each donor's CD8 memory used one plate, CD8 naive two, each CD4 subset three. Study-level findings and limits: The diversity represented, both genetic and in exposure history, was limited by few donors.

On this clone itself: Its antigen is unidentified.

All donors qualified as healthy HIV-negative adults and had experienced no recent acute infections or vaccinations. The CDR3 has 16 residues. CDR1 SGHRS and CDR2 YFSETQ come from the germline V gene. The trim removed 3 bases at V and 4 bases at J, leaving 7 bases unmatched. Study processing details: Filtering differed for immunoSEQ, which gave only junction sequences without quality scores. The method was immunoSEQ multiplex PCR; TCRdb's version includes in-frame clones alone and lacks a portion of them. V and J calls and clone size are those listed in that table; D and trimming were worked out from the DNA. The data show approximately 2,300,000 clones, 92% seen once.

This rearrangement joins TRBV5-1 to TRBJ2-1; TRBD2 aligns across 10 bases. The sample was naive CD4+ T cells from PBMCs. As to subset: CD45RA+ positively selected. The source of this sequence is a man younger than 30 in good health. Some clones in this sample may be carry-over from other donors' samples. The CDR3 here is CASSWSSGSFYNEQFF. The DNA for the CDR3 is TGCGCCAGCAGCTGGTCTAGCGGGAGTTTTTACAATGAGCAGTTCTTC.